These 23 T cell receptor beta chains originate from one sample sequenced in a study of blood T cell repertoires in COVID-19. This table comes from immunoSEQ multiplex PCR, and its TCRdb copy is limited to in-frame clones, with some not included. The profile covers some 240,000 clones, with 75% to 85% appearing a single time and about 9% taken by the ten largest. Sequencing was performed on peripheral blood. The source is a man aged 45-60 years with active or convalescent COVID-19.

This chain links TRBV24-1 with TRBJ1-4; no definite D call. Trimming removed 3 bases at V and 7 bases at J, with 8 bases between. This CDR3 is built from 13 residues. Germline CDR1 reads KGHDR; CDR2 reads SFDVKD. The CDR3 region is CATSDGHREKLFF. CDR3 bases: TGTGCCACCAGTGATGGCCATCGTGAAAAACTGTTTTTT.

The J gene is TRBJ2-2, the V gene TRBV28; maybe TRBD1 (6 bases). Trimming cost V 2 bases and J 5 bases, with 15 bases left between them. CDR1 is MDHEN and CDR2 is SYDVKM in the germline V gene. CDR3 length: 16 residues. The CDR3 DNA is TGTGCCAGCAGTTTAGATCGACAGGCTATAACCGGGGAGCTGTTTTTT. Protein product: CASSLDRQAITGELFF. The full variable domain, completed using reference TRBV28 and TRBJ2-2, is DVKVTQSSRYLVKRTGEKVFLECVQDMDHENMFWYRQDPGLGLRLIYFSYDVKMKEKGDIPEGYSVSREKKERFSLILESASTNQTSMYLCASSLDRQAITGELFFGEGSRLTVL.

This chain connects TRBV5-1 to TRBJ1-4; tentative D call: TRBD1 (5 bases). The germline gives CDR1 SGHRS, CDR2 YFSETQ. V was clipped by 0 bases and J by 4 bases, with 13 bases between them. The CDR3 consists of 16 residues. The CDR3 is CASSLAQGIGNEKLFF. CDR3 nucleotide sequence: TGCGCCAGCAGCTTGGCCCAGGGAATTGGTAATGAAAAACTGTTTTTT.

CDR3 protein: CSASGTAYGYTF. As DNA, the CDR3 is TGCAGCGCCTCCGGGACAGCCTATGGCTACACCTTC. The chain joins TRBV29-1 to TRBJ1-2; 7 bases fit TRBD1. The CDR3 is 12 amino acids. CDR1 is SQVTM and CDR2 is ANQGSEA in the germline V gene. Germline trimming cut 7 bases from V and 4 bases from J; bases unmatched to any gene: 6.

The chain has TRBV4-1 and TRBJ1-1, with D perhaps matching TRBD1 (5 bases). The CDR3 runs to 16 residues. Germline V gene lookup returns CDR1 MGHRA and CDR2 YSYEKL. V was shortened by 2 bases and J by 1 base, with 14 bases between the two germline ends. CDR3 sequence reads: CASSQFGTGGNTEAFF. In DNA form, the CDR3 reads TGCGCCAGCAGCCAATTTGGAACGGGGGGGAACACTGAAGCTTTCTTT.

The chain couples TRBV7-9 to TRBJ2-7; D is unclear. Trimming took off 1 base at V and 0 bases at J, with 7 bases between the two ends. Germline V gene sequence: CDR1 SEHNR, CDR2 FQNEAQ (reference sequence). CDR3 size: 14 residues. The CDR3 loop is CASSLDGASYEQYV. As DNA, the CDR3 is TGTGCCAGCAGCTTAGATGGAGCCTCCTACGAGCAGTACGTC.

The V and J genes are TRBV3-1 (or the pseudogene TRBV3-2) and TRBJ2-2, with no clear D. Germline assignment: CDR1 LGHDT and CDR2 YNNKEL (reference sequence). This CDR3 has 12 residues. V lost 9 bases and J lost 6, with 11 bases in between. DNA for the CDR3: TGTGCCAGAATTAGCATCCCCGGGGAGCTGTTTTTT. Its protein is CARISIPGELFF.

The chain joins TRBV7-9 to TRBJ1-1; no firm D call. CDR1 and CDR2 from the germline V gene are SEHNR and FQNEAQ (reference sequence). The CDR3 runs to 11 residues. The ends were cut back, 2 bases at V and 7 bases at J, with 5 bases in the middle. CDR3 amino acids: CASSLIFEAFF. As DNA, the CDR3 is TGTGCCAGCAGCTTAATATTTGAAGCTTTCTTT.

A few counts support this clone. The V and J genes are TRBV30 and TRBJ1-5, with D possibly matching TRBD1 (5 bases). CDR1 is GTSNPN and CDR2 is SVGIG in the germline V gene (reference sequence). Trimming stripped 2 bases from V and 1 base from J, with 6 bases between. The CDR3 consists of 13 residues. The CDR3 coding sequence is TGTGCCTGGAGTCGGGGGAGCAATCAGCCCCAGCATTTT. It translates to CAWSRGSNQPQHF.

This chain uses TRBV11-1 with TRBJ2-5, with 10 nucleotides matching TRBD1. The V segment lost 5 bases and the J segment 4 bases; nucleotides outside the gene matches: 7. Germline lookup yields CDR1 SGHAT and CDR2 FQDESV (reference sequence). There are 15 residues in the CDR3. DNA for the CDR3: TGTGCCAGCAGCATACGGACAGGGGGTTCAGAGACCCAGTACTTC. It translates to CASSIRTGGSETQYF. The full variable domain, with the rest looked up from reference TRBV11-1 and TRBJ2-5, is EAEVAQSPRYKITEKSQAVAFWCDPISGHATLYWYRQILGQGPELLVQFQDESVVDDSQLPKDRFSAERLKGVDSTLKIQPAELGDSAMYLCASSIRTGGSETQYFGPGTRLLVL.

CDR3 sequence reads: CASRLGGTEAFF. In nucleotides, the CDR3 is TGTGCCAGCCGTCTCGGGGGTACTGAAGCTTTCTTT. This sequence joins TRBV28 and TRBJ1-1; perhaps TRBD1 as D (5 bases). V was pared by 8 bases and J by 5 bases, with 12 bases between. This CDR3 comprises 12 residues. Germline assignment: CDR1 MDHEN and CDR2 SYDVKM.

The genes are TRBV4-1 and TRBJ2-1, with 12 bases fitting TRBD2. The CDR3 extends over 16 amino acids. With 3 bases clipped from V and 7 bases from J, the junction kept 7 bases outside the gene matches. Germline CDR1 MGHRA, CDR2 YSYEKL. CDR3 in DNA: TGCGCCAGCAGCCAGTTGACTAGCGGGAGATGGAATGAGCAGTTCTTC. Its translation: CASSQLTSGRWNEQFF.

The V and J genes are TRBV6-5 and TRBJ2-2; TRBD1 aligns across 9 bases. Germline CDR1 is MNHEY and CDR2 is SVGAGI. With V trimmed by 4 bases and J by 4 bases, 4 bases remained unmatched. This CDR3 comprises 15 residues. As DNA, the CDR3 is TGTGCCAGCAGTTCACAGACAGGGGGCACCGGGGAGCTGTTTTTT. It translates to CASSSQTGGTGELFF.

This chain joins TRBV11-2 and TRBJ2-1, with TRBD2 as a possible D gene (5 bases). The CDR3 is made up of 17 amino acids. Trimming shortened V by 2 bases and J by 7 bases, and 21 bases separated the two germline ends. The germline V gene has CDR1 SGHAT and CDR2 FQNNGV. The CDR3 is CASSLTSSPQIWNEQFF. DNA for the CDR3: TGTGCCAGCAGCTTAACTAGTTCGCCCCAAATCTGGAATGAGCAGTTCTTC.

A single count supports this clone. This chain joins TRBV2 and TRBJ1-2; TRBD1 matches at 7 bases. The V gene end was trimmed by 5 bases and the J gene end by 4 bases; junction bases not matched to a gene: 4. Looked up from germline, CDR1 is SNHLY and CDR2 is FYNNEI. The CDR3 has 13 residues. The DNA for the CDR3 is TGTGCCAGCAGTTTGGGACAGTTCTATGGCTACACCTTC. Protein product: CASSLGQFYGYTF.

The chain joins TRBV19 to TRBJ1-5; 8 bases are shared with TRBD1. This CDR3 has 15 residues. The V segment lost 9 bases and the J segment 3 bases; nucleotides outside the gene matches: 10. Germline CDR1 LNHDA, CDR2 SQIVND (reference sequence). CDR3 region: CASNQGAVYNQPQHF. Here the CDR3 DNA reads TGTGCCAGCAATCAGGGGGCTGTTTACAATCAGCCCCAGCATTTT.

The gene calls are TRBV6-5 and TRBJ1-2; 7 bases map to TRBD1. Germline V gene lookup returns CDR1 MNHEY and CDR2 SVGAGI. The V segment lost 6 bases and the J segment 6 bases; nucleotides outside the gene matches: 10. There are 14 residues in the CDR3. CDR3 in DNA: TGTGCCAGCAGACCCGGGACAGCGGCCCATGGCTACACCTTC. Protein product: CASRPGTAAHGYTF.

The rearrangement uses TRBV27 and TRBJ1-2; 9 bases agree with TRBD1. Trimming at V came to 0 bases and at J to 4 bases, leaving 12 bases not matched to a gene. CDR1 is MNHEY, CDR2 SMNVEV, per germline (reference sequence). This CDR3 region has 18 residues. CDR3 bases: TGTGCCAGCAGTTTATCAACCCCCGCAATGACAGGGGGCTATGGCTACACCTTC. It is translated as CASSLSTPAMTGGYGYTF.

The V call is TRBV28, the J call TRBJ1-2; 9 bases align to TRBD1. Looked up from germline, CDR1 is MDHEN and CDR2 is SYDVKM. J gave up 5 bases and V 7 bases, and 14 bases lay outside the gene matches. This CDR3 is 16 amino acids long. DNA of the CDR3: TGTGCCAGCACTAACCCGGGACAGGGAATTATATATGGCTACACCTTC. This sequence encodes CASTNPGQGIIYGYTF.

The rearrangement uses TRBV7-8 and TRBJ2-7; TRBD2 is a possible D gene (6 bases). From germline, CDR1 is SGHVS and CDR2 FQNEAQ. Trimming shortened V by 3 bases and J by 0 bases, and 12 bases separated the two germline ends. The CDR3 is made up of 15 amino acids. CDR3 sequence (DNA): TGTGCCAGCAGCTTCGGAGGGCCGAGCTCCTACGAGCAGTACGTC. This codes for CASSFGGPSSYEQYV.

The CDR3 region has the DNA TGCAGCGCCTGGGGGACAGGGATATCCTACGAGCAGTACTTC. It codes for CSAWGTGISYEQYF. This chain uses TRBV29-1 with TRBJ2-7, with 9 bases that match TRBD1. With 7 bases clipped from V and 1 base from J, the junction kept 8 bases outside the gene matches. The germline CDR1 and CDR2 sequences are SQVTM and ANQGSEA. CDR3 length: 14 residues.

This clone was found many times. The CDR3 DNA is TGTGCCAGCAGCTTAGAACCCGGGCAGCCCCAGCATTTT. Its translation is CASSLEPGQPQHF. The chain has TRBV7-3 and TRBJ1-5; no clear D gene. The CDR3 contains 13 residues. Germline values: CDR1 SGHTA, CDR2 FQGTGA. V dropped 2 bases and J dropped 7 bases, with 9 bases sitting between them.

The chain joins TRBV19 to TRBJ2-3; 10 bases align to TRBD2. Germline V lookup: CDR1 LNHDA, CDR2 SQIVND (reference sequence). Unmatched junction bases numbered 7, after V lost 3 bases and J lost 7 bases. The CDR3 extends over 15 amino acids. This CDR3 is CASSMEAGGPNTQYF. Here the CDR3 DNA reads TGTGCCAGTAGTATGGAAGCGGGAGGGCCAAATACGCAGTATTTT.